The T cell receptor (beta chain) described here comes from a study of identical twins. TCRdb redid the calling of the 5' RACE reads with MiXCR, one entry per CDR3 protein. The repertoire includes under 500,000 distinct CDR3 sequences, 13% to 15% of them detected once, and about 1% sits in the top ten. This clonotype has only a few counts. Germline V gives CDR1 DFQATT, CDR2 SNEGSKA (reference sequence). The CDR3 runs to 14 residues. The ends were cut back, 0 bases at V and 7 bases at J, with 13 bases in the middle. These data were also reused for a study on yellow fever vaccine responses in identical twins.

This clonotype was sampled from a woman aged 18-29 years in good health. The sequencing input was CD4+ T cells sorted from blood. The chain recombines TRBV20-1 with TRBJ2-1; D is unresolved. CDR3 sequence reads: CSARDPRPGNEQFF. CDR3 coding DNA: TGCAGTGCTAGAGATCCGAGACCCGGGAATGAGCAGTTCTTC.